The 22 T cell receptor beta chains given below trace back to one sample, sequenced in a study of identical twins. In TCRdb, the 5' RACE reads were re-called with MiXCR into one record per CDR3 protein. The sample lists 1.5 million to 2 million distinct CDR3 sequences; about 31% were seen once. Source material: cord blood. These receptors were obtained from a newborn girl in good health.

For the CDR3, the DNA is TGCAGTGCTCACAGGGGATCCTACGAGCAGTACTTC. Protein sequence: CSAHRGSYEQYF. The V call is TRBV20-1, the J call TRBJ2-4; TRBD1 matches at 7 bases. Gene TRBJ2-7 matches the end of the DNA better, so the J call may be wrong. The germline V gene encodes CDR1 DFQATT and CDR2 SNEGSKA (reference sequence). This CDR3 is 12 amino acids long.

This clonotype was seen a few times. The J gene is TRBJ2-5, the V gene TRBV20-1; 8 bases map to TRBD2. The J call is in doubt because the DNA end fits TRBJ2-7 better. This CDR3 has 14 amino acids. Germline V gene lookup returns CDR1 DFQATT and CDR2 SNEGSKA (reference sequence). The CDR3 DNA reads TGCAGTGCTAGAAAAACTAGCGGCGTTTACGAGCAGTACTTC. Its translation is CSARKTSGVYEQYF.

J is TRBJ1-4 and V is TRBV5-1; D is unclear. The CDR3 has 16 residues. CDR1 is SGHRS, CDR2 YFSETQ, per germline. V lost 1 base, J lost 1 base, and 11 bases lay in between. CDR3 bases: TGCGCCAGCAGCTTGTCTTCAGCAGGAACTAATGAAAAACTGTTTTTT. It encodes CASSLSSAGTNEKLFF.

This sequence joins TRBV24-1 and TRBJ2-5, with D hard to call. The CDR3 is 13 residues long. Trimming left V 4 bases short and J 4 bases short, with 9 bases between. Germline V CDR1 and CDR2: KGHDR, SFDVKD. The CDR3 coding sequence is TGTGCCACCAGTGAGGGCTTTCCAGAGACCCAGTACTTC. Translated, it gives CATSEGFPETQYF.

V usage is TRBV20-1 and J usage is TRBJ1-1, with unresolved D. This CDR3 region has 15 residues. V lost 0 bases and J lost 11, with 22 bases in between. Per germline, CDR1 DFQATT and CDR2 SNEGSKA (reference sequence). CDR3 DNA: TGCAGTGCTAGAGATCGAAGAGGCCCCAGCCGAGATGCTTTCTTT. Translating gives CSARDRRGPSRDAFF.

The chain employs TRBV19 and TRBJ2-7; D is perhaps TRBD2 (6 bases). The CDR3 runs 15 residues. Between the trimmed V and J ends, which lost 2 bases and 3 bases, there was a span of 14 bases. Per germline, CDR1 LNHDA and CDR2 SQIVND (reference sequence). The CDR3 here is CASSITEGLGYEQYF. CDR3 DNA sequence: TGTGCCAGTAGTATAACGGAGGGTTTGGGCTACGAGCAGTACTTC.

The table lists this clonotype with many counts. The chain is built from TRBV3-1 and TRBJ1-1; no clear D. Germline-derived CDR1 and CDR2 are LGHDT and YNNKEL (reference sequence). This CDR3 has 13 amino acids. V lost 1 base, J lost 1 base, and 4 bases lay in between. In DNA form, the CDR3 reads TGTGCCAGCAGCCAAGGCAGGAACACTGAAGCTTTCTTT. As protein: CASSQGRNTEAFF.

At least ten counts were recorded for this clonotype. The chain recombines TRBV4-2 with TRBJ2-7; unclear D gene. V was shortened by 0 bases and J by 0 bases, with 9 bases between the two germline ends. This CDR3 has 15 residues. The germline gives CDR1 LGHNA, CDR2 YNFKEQ. CDR3 loop: CASSQEIAGSYEQYF. In DNA form, the CDR3 reads TGTGCCAGCAGCCAAGAGATCGCAGGCTCCTACGAGCAGTACTTC.

This clonotype was counted between two and nine times. The rearrangement uses TRBV6-1 and TRBJ2-1, with 7 nucleotides matching TRBD1. The CDR3 has 16 amino acids. V gave up 4 bases and J gave up 0 bases; unmatched junction bases: 6. Per the germline V gene, CDR1 is MNHNS and CDR2 is SASEGT. This CDR3 reads CASSVLWDSSYNEQFF. The CDR3 nucleotides are TGTGCCAGCAGTGTGCTATGGGACAGCTCCTACAATGAGCAGTTCTTC.

This clonotype showed up just a few times. The chain uses TRBV12-3 or TRBV12-4 and TRBJ1-1, with D unresolved. The ends were cut back, 3 bases at V and 1 base at J, with 12 bases in the middle. This CDR3 region has 15 residues. The CDR3 is CASSFEAGRNTEAFF. The CDR3 region has the DNA TGTGCCAGCAGTTTTGAGGCGGGAAGGAACACTGAAGCTTTCTTT.

The CDR3 bases are TGTGCCAGCACTCGGACAGCGTACAATGAGCAGTACTTC. This translates into CASTRTAYNEQYF. The rearrangement links TRBV6-1 to TRBJ2-1, with D possibly TRBD1 on 6 matching bases. The DNA end is more similar to TRBJ2-7, so the J call may be wrong. The germline CDR1 and CDR2 sequences are MNHNS and SASEGT. This CDR3 has 13 residues.

This clonotype came up a few times. This chain uses TRBV5-1 with TRBJ2-7; 7 bases are a match to TRBD1. This CDR3 has 17 amino acids. Trimming cost V 4 bases and J 2 bases; bases outside gene matches: 15. Per the germline V gene, CDR1 is SGHRS and CDR2 is YFSETQ. CDR3: CASSASEGTASPYEQYF. CDR3 nucleotide sequence: TGCGCCAGCAGCGCGTCCGAAGGGACAGCCAGTCCCTACGAGCAGTACTTC.

The chain uses TRBV4-1 and TRBJ1-4; D unclear. This CDR3 has 14 residues. V was pared by 1 base and J by 3 bases, with 6 bases between. The V gene's germline CDR1 is MGHRA and CDR2 YSYEKL. CDR3 protein: CASSQAVSNEKLFF. CDR3 bases: TGCGCCAGCAGCCAAGCGGTTTCTAATGAAAAACTGTTTTTT.

The V call is TRBV20-1, the J call TRBJ1-2; 7 bases map to TRBD1. J lost 4 bases, V lost 0 bases, and 14 bases had no gene match. From germline, CDR1 is DFQATT and CDR2 SNEGSKA (reference sequence). This CDR3 region has 17 residues. CDR3 residues: CSARDPRTGPGAYGYTF. The CDR3 coding sequence is TGCAGTGCTAGAGATCCGAGGACAGGTCCGGGAGCCTATGGCTACACCTTC.

This clonotype came up a few times. The gene calls are TRBV28 and TRBJ1-2; tentatively, D is TRBD1 (6 bases). Trimming took 6 bases from V and 3 from J, leaving 11 bases between them. The CDR3 spans 13 residues. CDR1 is MDHEN, CDR2 SYDVKM, per germline. The CDR3 reads CASSRGDDYGYTF. The DNA of the CDR3 is TGTGCCAGCAGCAGGGGCGATGACTATGGCTACACCTTC.

This chain links TRBV6-8 with TRBJ1-1; D might be TRBD1 (6 bases). Trimming cost V 4 bases and J 4 bases, with 16 bases left between them. Looked up from germline, CDR1 is MNHGY and CDR2 is SAAAGT. The CDR3 is 15 amino acids. CDR3 DNA: TGTGCCAGCAGTTGCAACAGGGAGGTAAGCACTGAAGCTTTCTTT. Amino acids: CASSCNREVSTEAFF.

This clonotype was detected a few times. This chain connects TRBV11-2 to TRBJ2-3, with D perhaps TRBD2 (5 bases). Trimming cost V 8 bases and J 3 bases, with 18 bases left between them. CDR1 is SGHAT, CDR2 FQNNGV, per germline. The CDR3 totals 15 residues. The CDR3 protein is CASLSLGVPTDTQYF. CDR3 DNA: TGTGCCAGCCTATCCCTCGGGGTACCTACAGATACGCAGTATTTT.

This clonotype was seen a handful of times. The gene calls are TRBV20-1 and TRBJ1-2; 8 bases map to TRBD1. With 3 bases clipped from V and 6 bases from J, the junction kept 9 bases outside the gene matches. Germline loops: CDR1 DFQATT, CDR2 SNEGSKA (reference sequence). The CDR3 length is 14 residues. The DNA for the CDR3 is TGCAGTGCTAGGGGGCAGGGGGCGCGTCATGGCTACACCTTC. Translation gives CSARGQGARHGYTF.

The table lists this clonotype with a few counts. The V and J genes are TRBV25-1 and TRBJ2-1, with TRBD2 as a possible D gene (8 bases). Germline lookup yields CDR1 MGHDK and CDR2 SYGVNS. There are 14 residues in the CDR3. Deletions cut 1 base from V and 9 bases from J, with 13 bases between. DNA of the CDR3: TGTGCCAGCAGTGAATCGGGAGGGGGCGTTGAGCAGTTCTTC. Residues: CASSESGGGVEQFF. The full variable domain, in which reference TRBV25-1 and TRBJ2-1 provide the parts outside the CDR3, is EADIYQTPRYLVIGTGKKITLECSQTMGHDKMYWYQQDPGMELHLIHYSYGVNSTEKGDLSSESTVSRIRTEHFPLTLESARPSHTSQYLCASSESGGGVEQFFGPGTRLTVL.

This clonotype has more than one count but fewer than ten. The chain uses TRBV7-8 and TRBJ1-4, with TRBD1 as a possible D gene (6 bases). CDR3 length: 14 residues. The V gene's germline CDR1 is SGHVS and CDR2 FQNEAQ. V lost 5 bases and J lost 7, with 14 bases in between. For the CDR3, the DNA is TGTGCCAGCAGCCGAGAAACAGGGACTGAAAAACTGTTTTTT. Its protein product is CASSRETGTEKLFF.

CDR3 in amino acids: CSATGQLTPYEQYF. In DNA form, the CDR3 reads TGCAGTGCTACGGGACAGTTAACCCCTTACGAGCAGTACTTC. This sequence joins TRBV20-1 and TRBJ2-4; 7 positions agree with TRBD1. Matching the DNA end better, TRBJ2-7 makes the J call doubtful. Germline V lookup: CDR1 DFQATT, CDR2 SNEGSKA (reference sequence). The CDR3 extends over 14 amino acids.

This clonotype was counted at least ten times. The V gene is TRBV25-1, the J gene TRBJ2-5; TRBD1 aligns across 7 bases. CDR3 size: 15 residues. Germline V lookup: CDR1 MGHDK, CDR2 SYGVNS. The ends lost 1 base at V and 1 base at J; junction bases unmatched: 3. The CDR3 DNA reads as TGTGCCAGCAGTGAATTTGGGACAGCCCAAGAGACCCAGTACTTC. Translation: CASSEFGTAQETQYF.